The next 22 T cell receptor beta chains were all read from a single sample in a study of CD8 T cells in ankylosing spondylitis. Study-wide results and caveats: Apparently characteristic of ankylosing spondylitis blood was a TCR beta motif (roughly eight highly homologous variants).

Their recognized antigens are unknown. Each CDR3 protein gets one entry after TCRdb re-called the 5' RACE reads with MiXCR. The sample includes more than 300,000 distinct CDR3 sequences, 8% of them seen just once. The sequencing sample was made of blood, either unsorted or a sorted T cell fraction (not recorded which). The receptors were sampled from a male donor with ankylosing spondylitis.

The chain employs TRBV27 and TRBJ2-2; 8 bases align to TRBD1. The CDR3 contains 17 residues. The germline gives CDR1 MNHEY, CDR2 SMNVEV (reference sequence). J was trimmed by 1 base and V by 6 bases; bases with no gene match: 10. The CDR3 bases are TGTGCCAGCAGCCAAGCAGGGGGCCGAATGAACACCGGGGAGCTGTTTTTT. Translating gives CASSQAGGRMNTGELFF.

V gene TRBV29-1 combines with J gene TRBJ2-2, with no clear D. CDR3 length equals 12 residues. V lost 7 bases and J lost 6, with 12 bases in between. The germline CDR1 and CDR2 sequences are SQVTM and ANQGSEA. CDR3 sequence: CSGGPLAGELFF. The DNA for the CDR3 is TGCAGCGGTGGACCGCTAGCCGGGGAGCTGTTTTTT.

This clonotype came up many times. The chain links TRBV5-1 to TRBJ2-2; 10 nucleotides line up with TRBD2. Germline V gene lookup returns CDR1 SGHRS and CDR2 YFSETQ. CDR3 length: 17 amino acids. V was pared by 2 bases and J by 5 bases, with 9 bases of the junction left unmatched. The CDR3 DNA sequence: TGCGCCAGCAGCTTAGGGCTAGCGGGAGAATATACCGGGGAGCTGTTTTTT. It codes for CASSLGLAGEYTGELFF.

This clonotype was observed many times. Here the CDR3 DNA reads TGTGCCAGCAGCTTAGTTGCGTCTAGCAGGTCGCAAAACATTCAGTACTTC. Protein: CASSLVASSRSQNIQYF. The rearrangement joins TRBV7-2 to TRBJ2-4; possible D gene TRBD2, 5 bases. This CDR3 contains 17 residues. Trimming cost V 1 base and J 5 bases, with 18 bases left between them. Germline values: CDR1 SGHTA, CDR2 FQGNSA.

The chain recombines TRBV5-1 with TRBJ1-1; D ambiguous. Germline CDR1 is SGHRS and CDR2 is YFSETQ. Between the trimmed V and J ends, which lost 0 bases and 8 bases, there was a span of 11 bases. The CDR3 consists of 13 residues. The chain's CDR3 is CASSLGGNGEAFF. The CDR3 DNA reads as TGCGCCAGCAGCTTGGGTGGGAACGGAGAAGCTTTCTTT.

The genes are TRBV7-9 and TRBJ2-3, with TRBD2 matching 12 bases. CDR1 and CDR2 (germline): SEHNR, FQNEAQ (reference sequence). Trimming at V came to 5 bases and at J to 5 bases, leaving 8 bases not matched to a gene. There are 16 residues in the CDR3. CDR3 amino acids: CASSIRTSGIIDTQYF. CDR3 coding DNA: TGTGCCAGCAGCATCCGGACTAGCGGGATTATAGATACGCAGTATTTT.

The chain combines TRBV9 with TRBJ2-7; 7 bases agree with TRBD2. The CDR3 consists of 15 residues. The J segment lost 2 bases and the V segment lost 0 bases, leaving 5 bases of the junction unmatched. Germline lookup yields CDR1 SGDLS and CDR2 YYNGEE. The CDR3 sequence is CASSVAPSGTYEQYF. CDR3 sequence (DNA): TGTGCCAGCAGCGTAGCTCCTAGCGGAACCTACGAGCAGTACTTC. Full variable domain (missing parts from reference TRBV9 and TRBJ2-7): DSGVTQTPKHLITATGQRVTLRCSPRSGDLSVYWYQQSLDQGLQFLIQYYNGEERAKGNILERFSAQQFPDLHSELNLSSLELGDSALYFCASSVAPSGTYEQYFGPGTRLTVT.

This chain joins TRBV29-1 and TRBJ1-2; D not resolved. Trimming removed 4 bases at V and 8 bases at J, with 8 bases between. Per germline, CDR1 SQVTM and CDR2 ANQGSEA. This CDR3 is 10 amino acids long. The CDR3 sequence: CSVGVNGYTF. CDR3 DNA sequence: TGCAGCGTTGGGGTAAACGGCTACACCTTC. The full variable domain, in which reference TRBV29-1 and TRBJ1-2 provide the parts outside the CDR3, is SAVISQKPSRDICQRGTSLTIQCQVDSQVTMMFWYRQQPGQSLTLIATANQGSEATYESGFVIDKFPISRPNLTFSTLTVSNMSPEDSSIYLCSVGVNGYTFGSGTRLTVV.

The chain employs TRBV29-1 and TRBJ2-3; D gene unclear. CDR1 and CDR2 (germline): SQVTM, ANQGSEA. The CDR3 runs to 14 residues. Trimming removed 0 bases at V and 4 bases at J, with 11 bases between. The CDR3 loop is CSVEDPPPPDTQYF. CDR3 DNA sequence: TGCAGCGTTGAAGATCCTCCCCCACCAGATACGCAGTATTTT.

In this sample, this clonotype turned up many times. The rearrangement links TRBV18 to TRBJ1-2; TRBD1 aligns across 7 bases. J lost 8 bases, V lost 3 bases, and 6 bases had no gene match. The CDR3 sequence is 13 residues long. The germline V gene encodes CDR1 KGHSH and CDR2 LQKENI. This chain's CDR3 is CASSPTGSEGYTF. CDR3 nucleotide sequence: TGTGCCAGCTCACCGACAGGGTCGGAGGGCTACACCTTC.

This clonotype was observed a handful of times. CDR3 amino acids: CASSLAGPGVPTEAFF. CDR3 in DNA: TGTGCCAGCAGCTTAGCGGGCCCCGGGGTTCCCACTGAAGCTTTCTTT. This chain links TRBV7-6 with TRBJ1-1; no clear D gene. There are 16 residues in the CDR3. V lost 0 bases, J lost 4 bases, and 15 bases lay in between. Germline CDR1 and CDR2: SGHVS and FNYEAQ.

The DNA of the CDR3 is TGTGCCAGCAGCCCCTTTTCGGGGGAACAGCCCCAGCATTTT. It is translated as CASSPFSGEQPQHF. This chain connects TRBV6-1 to TRBJ1-5; D perhaps matches TRBD1 (5 bases). This CDR3 is built from 14 residues. Between the trimmed V and J ends, which lost 6 bases and 7 bases, there was a span of 16 bases. The germline CDR1 and CDR2 sequences are MNHNS and SASEGT.

The chain combines TRBV3-1 with TRBJ1-4; unclear D gene. CDR1 is LGHDT, CDR2 YNNKEL, per germline (reference sequence). V was trimmed by 1 base and J by 2 bases, leaving 2 bases between them. The CDR3 length is 13 residues. CDR3 bases: TGTGCCAGCAGCCAAGTTACTAATGAAAAACTGTTTTTT. Translating it yields CASSQVTNEKLFF.

This clonotype was observed a handful of times. The chain links TRBV7-2 to TRBJ2-1; 8 bases map to TRBD1. There are 16 residues in the CDR3. Germline CDR1 SGHTA, CDR2 FQGNSA. Trimming took 3 bases from V and 6 from J; bases not matched to a gene: 10. The CDR3 loop is CASSLRTGPVGNEQFF. CDR3 sequence (DNA): TGTGCCAGCAGCTTGAGGACAGGGCCGGTCGGCAATGAGCAGTTCTTC.

The chain combines TRBV27 with TRBJ2-5, with TRBD1 identical over 12 bases. Germline CDR1 is MNHEY and CDR2 is SMNVEV (reference sequence). The CDR3 runs to 16 residues. V trimming: 4 bases; J trimming: 4 bases; junction bases outside the gene matches: 7. CDR3 sequence reads: CASSSGTGGFRETQYF. CDR3 bases: TGTGCCAGCAGTTCCGGGACAGGGGGCTTCCGAGAGACCCAGTACTTC.

This clonotype was detected only a few times. The rearrangement uses TRBV7-8 and TRBJ2-7; 9 bases are a match to TRBD1. CDR3 length equals 14 residues. Trimming at V came to 3 bases and at J to 5 bases, leaving 5 bases not matched to a gene. CDR1 and CDR2 (germline): SGHVS, FQNEAQ. CDR3 protein: CASSFPGTGNEQYF. CDR3 nucleotides: TGTGCCAGCAGCTTTCCCGGGACAGGGAACGAGCAGTACTTC.

The rearrangement joins TRBV29-1 to TRBJ1-1, with 7 positions matching TRBD1. CDR3 size: 12 residues. V lost 6 bases and J lost 3; bases outside the gene matches: 4. CDR1 SQVTM and CDR2 ANQGSEA come from the germline V gene. CDR3 DNA: TGCAGCGTAGGGGGCCCAGACACTGAAGCTTTCTTT. Encoded protein: CSVGGPDTEAFF.

This clonotype was seen more than once but under ten times. V gene TRBV6-5 combines with J gene TRBJ2-7; D is possibly TRBD1 (6 bases). The CDR3 is 16 residues long. V lost 6 bases and J lost 2, with 20 bases in between. Germline lookup yields CDR1 MNHEY and CDR2 SVGAGI. The CDR3 sequence: CASRYRVSAGPYEQYF. The CDR3 DNA follows: TGTGCCAGCAGGTACAGGGTCTCGGCTGGCCCCTACGAGCAGTACTTC.

This clonotype was found a few times. The chain employs TRBV5-1 and TRBJ2-3; no reliable D call. The CDR3 loop spans 14 amino acids. Germline assignment: CDR1 SGHRS and CDR2 YFSETQ. Between the trimmed V and J ends, which lost 2 bases and 4 bases, there was a span of 11 bases. This CDR3 is CASSFESSPDTQYF. In DNA form, the CDR3 reads TGCGCCAGCAGCTTTGAGTCCTCCCCAGATACGCAGTATTTT. Drawing the rest from reference TRBV5-1 and TRBJ2-3, the complete variable domain is KAGVTQTPRYLIKTRGQQVTLSCSPISGHRSVSWYQQTPGQGLQFLFEYFSETQRNKGNFPGRFSGRQFSNSRSEMNVSTLELGDSALYLCASSFESSPDTQYFGPGTRLTVL.

The gene calls are TRBV7-8 and TRBJ1-1; 7 bases fit TRBD1. CDR3 length: 15 residues. Germline CDR1 and CDR2: SGHVS and FQNEAQ. With 3 bases clipped from V and 0 bases from J, the junction kept 4 bases outside the gene matches. The CDR3 loop reads CASSLTGTMNTEAFF. The CDR3 DNA reads TGTGCCAGCAGCTTGACAGGGACCATGAACACTGAAGCTTTCTTT.

The rearrangement links TRBV5-1 to TRBJ2-7; D may be TRBD1 (5 bases). The CDR3 totals 15 residues. V was shortened by 2 bases and J by 0 bases, with 12 bases between the two germline ends. Germline V gives CDR1 SGHRS, CDR2 YFSETQ. The chain's CDR3 is CASSLQVSSSYEQYF. The CDR3 DNA reads as TGCGCCAGCAGCTTACAGGTGTCAAGCTCCTACGAGCAGTACTTC.

This clonotype was observed a few times. This chain uses TRBV28 with TRBJ2-7; TRBD2 might be the D (7 bases). V was pared by 6 bases and J by 0 bases, with 15 bases between. In germline, CDR1 is MDHEN, CDR2 SYDVKM. CDR3 length equals 15 residues. The CDR3 DNA reads as TGTGCCAGCAGGAAGGGGAGGGGGACCTCCTACGAGCAGTACTTC. Translated: CASRKGRGTSYEQYF.